This T cell receptor beta chain was sequenced for a study of blood T cell repertoires in COVID-19. Study background: Acute and convalescent COVID-19 specimens originated in the United States, Italy and Spain.

Assay used: immunoSEQ multiplex PCR; TCRdb lists only in-frame clones, some missing. This table holds 250,000 to 300,000 clones, roughly 86% found once. CDR1 and CDR2 from the germline V gene are KGHDR and SFDVKD. There are 16 residues in the CDR3. J gave up 2 bases and V 4 bases, and 3 bases lay outside the gene matches. The sequenced sample was peripheral blood. The chain employs TRBV24-1 and TRBJ2-1, with 11 bases aligning to TRBD2. The receptor comes from a man aged 18 to 29 with active or convalescent COVID-19. The CDR3 DNA reads TGTGCCACCAGTGACCGTAGCGGGAGGGCCTACAATGAGCAGTTCTTC. Translated: CATSDRSGRAYNEQFF.